Each of the 29 T cell receptor beta chains below was sequenced from the same sample in a study of blood T cell repertoires in COVID-19 (dated by TCRdb to 2020 to 2022). Libraries were prepared through the immunoSEQ multiplex PCR assay. Here the immuneACCESS table is served through TCRdb, limited to in-frame sequences with V and J called. Missing clones are a known gap in these copies; in checked studies unresolved V genes cover under half, and the rest lacks a known reason. This sample lists about 400,000 clones; roughly 90% were detected once. Jointly, the top ten make up under 1.5% of the sample. Material: peripheral blood. Receptors were obtained from a woman in her thirties with active or convalescent COVID-19.

The chain is built from TRBV6-2 or TRBV6-3 and TRBJ1-4; 8 nucleotides agree with TRBD1. Germline values: CDR1 MNHEY, CDR2 SVGEGT. This CDR3 comprises 12 residues. With 5 bases clipped from V and 8 bases from J, the junction kept 1 base outside the gene matches. The CDR3 DNA follows: TGTGCCAGCAGTGACAGGGGAGAAAAACTGTTTTTT. It encodes CASSDRGEKLFF.

The chain employs TRBV5-4 and TRBJ1-4, with D possibly TRBD1 on 6 matching bases. Germline V gene sequence: CDR1 SGHNT, CDR2 YYREEE (reference sequence). This CDR3 contains 16 residues. V was shortened by 0 bases and J by 8 bases, with 17 bases between the two germline ends. In DNA form, the CDR3 reads TGTGCCAGCAGCTTGGGAAACAGGGACGAAGAAGAAAAACTGTTTTTT. Amino acid sequence: CASSLGNRDEEEKLFF.

V gene TRBV7-2 combines with J gene TRBJ1-1; D is possibly TRBD1 (6 bases). Germline loops: CDR1 SGHTA, CDR2 FQGNSA. CDR3 size: 14 residues. Trimming cost V 5 bases and J 4 bases, with 14 bases left between them. CDR3 loop: CASSEDSWGTEAFF. DNA of the CDR3: TGTGCCAGCAGCGAGGACAGTTGGGGCACTGAAGCTTTCTTT.

This clone was counted a few times. This chain uses TRBV19 with TRBJ1-1; a weak D match, TRBD1 (5 bases). The CDR3 spans 16 residues. Trimming left V 5 bases short and J 0 bases short, with 16 bases between. Germline assignment: CDR1 LNHDA and CDR2 SQIVND (reference sequence). The CDR3 region has the DNA TGTGCCAGTAGTCCCACCTCGGCAGGGTTGAACACTGAAGCTTTCTTT. Its translation is CASSPTSAGLNTEAFF.

This chain connects TRBV5-1 to TRBJ2-3, with a possible D match to TRBD2 (6 bases). The CDR3 sequence is 14 residues long. V lost 1 base and J 1 base, leaving 7 bases between the germline ends. Germline CDR1 SGHRS, CDR2 YFSETQ. The CDR3 sequence is CASSLPGGTDTQYF. For the CDR3, the DNA is TGCGCCAGCAGCTTGCCGGGAGGCACAGATACGCAGTATTTT. The whole variable domain, filled in from reference TRBV5-1 and TRBJ2-3, reads KAGVTQTPRYLIKTRGQQVTLSCSPISGHRSVSWYQQTPGQGLQFLFEYFSETQRNKGNFPGRFSGRQFSNSRSEMNVSTLELGDSALYLCASSLPGGTDTQYFGPGTRLTVL.

The chain has TRBV7-8 and TRBJ2-2; TRBD2 aligns across 10 bases. The CDR3 sequence is 15 residues long. Looked up from germline, CDR1 is SGHVS and CDR2 is FQNEAQ. Trimming at V came to 3 bases and at J to 5 bases, leaving 3 bases not matched to a gene. As DNA, the CDR3 is TGTGCCAGCAGCTTTGCTAGCGGGAGTACCGGGGAGCTGTTTTTT. It specifies CASSFASGSTGELFF.

V and J are TRBV6-5 and TRBJ1-6; the D gene is possibly TRBD1 (6 bases). V lost 6 bases and J lost 7, with 13 bases in between. The CDR3 sequence is 14 residues long. In germline, CDR1 is MNHEY, CDR2 SVGAGI. CDR3 protein: CASRIQGRNSPLHF. Here the CDR3 DNA reads TGTGCCAGCAGGATACAGGGAAGGAATTCACCCCTCCACTTT.

This chain connects TRBV6-5 to TRBJ1-4; 8 nucleotides agree with TRBD1. This CDR3 spans 12 amino acids. CDR1 and CDR2 from the germline V gene are MNHEY and SVGAGI. Losses at the gene ends were 10 bases for V and 10 bases for J; bases not matched to a gene: 8. The chain's CDR3 is CATTDRVGKLFF. In DNA form, the CDR3 reads TGTGCCACCACGGACAGGGTGGGAAAACTGTTTTTT.

V usage is TRBV5-1 and J usage is TRBJ1-1; tentative D call: TRBD1 (6 bases). Germline-derived CDR1 and CDR2 are SGHRS and YFSETQ. This CDR3 has 14 residues. Trimming pared 3 bases from V and 4 bases from J, leaving 13 bases between. CDR3 protein: CASSSGDVGTEAFF. The CDR3 region has the DNA TGCGCCAGCAGCTCAGGGGACGTCGGCACTGAAGCTTTCTTT.

J is TRBJ2-5 and V is TRBV2; the D gene is possibly TRBD1 (5 bases). The V gene's germline CDR1 is SNHLY and CDR2 FYNNEI. The CDR3 spans 12 residues. V lost 4 bases to trimming and J lost 4 bases, with 7 bases between them. CDR3 sequence: CASSADRETQYF. The CDR3 DNA follows: TGTGCCAGCAGTGCCGACAGAGAGACCCAGTACTTC.

Only one count was recorded for this clone. DNA of the CDR3: TGCGCCAGCAGCTTGGCCGGACAGGTTATGACTGAAGCTTTCTTT. It yields the protein CASSLAGQVMTEAFF. This chain links TRBV5-1 with TRBJ1-1, with 7 bases lining up with TRBD1. CDR1 is SGHRS, CDR2 YFSETQ, per germline. CDR3 length equals 15 residues. J lost 5 bases, V lost 0 bases, and 7 bases had no gene match.

The chain has TRBV3-1 (or the pseudogene TRBV3-2) and TRBJ2-1; TRBD2 matches at 12 bases. The CDR3 covers 16 residues. CDR1 is LGHDT, CDR2 YNNKEL, per germline (reference sequence). The V segment lost 2 bases and the J segment 8 bases; nucleotides outside the gene matches: 7. CDR3 DNA sequence: TGTGCCAGCAGCCAAAGGCGACTAGCGGGAGATCATGAGCAGTTCTTC. It is translated as CASSQRRLAGDHEQFF.

The rearrangement joins TRBV4-1 to TRBJ2-7; D is possibly TRBD2 (6 bases). The CDR3 covers 15 residues. Trimming left V 4 bases short and J 3 bases short, with 16 bases between. Germline values: CDR1 MGHRA, CDR2 YSYEKL. DNA of the CDR3: TGCGCCAGCAGCCCGGTGGGGGAGGCTATCTACGAGCAGTACTTC. As protein: CASSPVGEAIYEQYF.

The rearrangement uses TRBV10-3 and TRBJ1-2; maybe TRBD1 (6 bases). Between the trimmed V and J ends, which lost 2 bases and 0 bases, there was a span of 16 bases. This CDR3 has 17 residues. CDR1 and CDR2 (germline): ENHRY, SYGVKD. CDR3 amino acids: CAISEADRISANYGYTF. The CDR3 DNA follows: TGTGCCATCAGTGAGGCCGACAGGATATCGGCTAACTATGGCTACACCTTC.

This clone was detected only once. V is TRBV21-1 and J is TRBJ1-5; the D call TRBD1 from the table was never checked on the DNA. TRBV21-1 is a pseudogene. The CDR3 has 13 amino acids. CDR3 coding DNA: TGTGCCAGCAGGTGGGCCGAAAATCAGCCCCAGCATTTT. Protein sequence: CASRWAENQPQHF.

The chain has TRBV9 and TRBJ1-2; D is unresolved. This CDR3 contains 12 residues. Germline V gene data show CDR1 as SGDLS and CDR2 as YYNGEE. The V and J ends lost 0 bases and 8 bases respectively, with 8 bases between them. The CDR3, as DNA: TGTGCCAGCAGCGTAGGAGAGCAAGGCTACACCTTC. It codes for CASSVGEQGYTF.

The rearrangement links TRBV5-4 to TRBJ1-1; D is perhaps TRBD1 (5 bases). Germline CDR1 and CDR2: SGHNT and YYREEE (reference sequence). The CDR3 is 15 amino acids. With 5 bases removed from V and 1 base from J, the gap between germline ends came to 15 bases. Here the CDR3 DNA reads TGTGCCAGCAGATGGTGGGGGGGAGGGAACACTGAAGCTTTCTTT. Amino acids: CASRWWGGGNTEAFF.

The chain combines TRBV13 with TRBJ2-7, with 13 bases fitting TRBD2. The CDR3 is 18 residues long. Germline trimming cut 1 base from V and 1 base from J; bases unmatched to any gene: 7. In germline, CDR1 is PRHDT, CDR2 FYEKMQ (reference sequence). Written as DNA, the CDR3 is TGTGCCAGCAGCTTAGAGGGAAGGACTAGCGGGGGATCCTACGAGCAGTACTTC. As protein: CASSLEGRTSGGSYEQYF.

Only a few counts were recorded for this clone. This chain joins TRBV5-6 and TRBJ2-1, with 11 bases aligning to TRBD2. Germline V gives CDR1 SGHDT, CDR2 YYEEEE. V was clipped by 4 bases and J by 1 base; unmatched bases: 4. This CDR3 is 16 amino acids long. The chain's CDR3 is CASSPSGGLSYNEQFF. DNA of the CDR3: TGTGCCAGCAGCCCTAGCGGGGGGCTATCCTACAATGAGCAGTTCTTC.

There are a few counts of this clone. This same CDR3 is encoded by further DNA sequences in the sample. The gene calls are TRBV6-5 and TRBJ1-5, with 7 bases matching TRBD1. The CDR3 sequence is 14 residues long. Trimming cost V 6 bases and J 0 bases; bases outside gene matches: 2. Germline V gene sequence: CDR1 MNHEY, CDR2 SVGAGI. CDR3 region: CASRQGISNQPQHF. The CDR3 nucleotides are TGTGCCAGCAGACAGGGGATTAGCAATCAGCCCCAGCATTTT.

The rearrangement uses TRBV2 and TRBJ2-1; 7 bases fit TRBD1. The V and J ends lost 2 bases and 7 bases, in that order; junction bases with no gene match: 8. Germline V lookup: CDR1 SNHLY, CDR2 FYNNEI. The CDR3 runs 15 residues. CDR3 nucleotide sequence: TGTGCCAGCAGTGAACGGCCAGGGGGTCTTAATGAGCAGTTCTTC. Translating gives CASSERPGGLNEQFF.

V and J are TRBV2 and TRBJ1-5; D not resolved. V lost 6 bases and J lost 2, with 20 bases in between. The length of the CDR3 is 17 residues. Germline CDR1 reads SNHLY; CDR2 reads FYNNEI. The DNA of the CDR3 is TGTGCCAGCAGACCAACGGGAGGAAGCGGCGGCAATCAGCCCCAGCATTTT. Residues: CASRPTGGSGGNQPQHF.

The V and J genes are TRBV12-3 or TRBV12-4 and TRBJ2-1; D not certain. The V end was cut by 4 bases, the J end by 4 bases, with 8 bases between. CDR3 length equals 13 residues. This chain's CDR3 is CASSYRAYNEQFF. The CDR3 nucleotides read TGTGCCAGCAGTTATAGAGCTTACAATGAGCAGTTCTTC.

This clone appeared a single time. V usage is TRBV19 and J usage is TRBJ2-1; 12 bases align to TRBD2. The V segment lost 4 bases and the J segment 4 bases; nucleotides outside the gene matches: 2. The CDR3 extends over 15 amino acids. Germline assignment: CDR1 LNHDA and CDR2 SQIVND (reference sequence). CDR3 sequence reads: CASSTLAGGYNEQFF. For the CDR3, the DNA is TGTGCCAGTAGTACCCTAGCGGGGGGGTACAATGAGCAGTTCTTC.

This sequence joins TRBV6-5 and TRBJ2-7, with 9 bases aligning to TRBD2. CDR3 length: 15 amino acids. Looked up from germline, CDR1 is MNHEY and CDR2 is SVGAGI. The V segment lost 7 bases and the J segment 3 bases; nucleotides outside the gene matches: 10. The CDR3 here is CASTRVAGDFYEQYF. As DNA, the CDR3 is TGTGCCAGCACTCGCGTAGCGGGGGACTTCTACGAGCAGTACTTC.

V gene TRBV27 combines with J gene TRBJ1-2; weak D call: TRBD1 (6 bases). Trimming took off 2 bases at V and 7 bases at J, with 14 bases between the two ends. CDR3 length equals 14 residues. Per the germline V gene, CDR1 is MNHEY and CDR2 is SMNVEV (reference sequence). The CDR3 DNA is TGTGCCAGCAGTTTACGGCAGGGGTATGCTGGCTACACCTTC. Encoded protein: CASSLRQGYAGYTF.

J is TRBJ1-3 and V is TRBV10-3; 9 bases map to TRBD1. Germline assignment: CDR1 ENHRY and CDR2 SYGVKD. V lost 1 base to trimming and J lost 4 bases; unmatched junction nucleotides: 5. This CDR3 is built from 16 residues. The CDR3 reads CAISELGQGTGNTIYF. The CDR3 nucleotides read TGTGCCATCAGTGAGTTAGGACAGGGGACCGGAAACACCATATATTTT.

In DNA, the CDR3 is TGTGCCAGCAGAGAGACAGGGGAGGCTTTCTTT. Its protein product is CASRETGEAFF. J is TRBJ1-1 and V is TRBV5-5; 8 bases match TRBD1. Unmatched junction bases numbered 5, after V lost 5 bases and J lost 11 bases. The germline V gene has CDR1 SGHKS and CDR2 YYEKEE (reference sequence). The CDR3 loop spans 11 amino acids.

The J gene is TRBJ2-2, the V gene TRBV9, with D perhaps matching TRBD1 (5 bases). CDR3 length: 14 residues. Trimming removed 4 bases at V and 8 bases at J, with 15 bases between. CDR1 is SGDLS, CDR2 YYNGEE, per germline. CDR3 bases: TGTGCCAGCAGCCCCCGACAGAAAACTGGGGAGCTGTTTTTT. Protein sequence: CASSPRQKTGELFF.